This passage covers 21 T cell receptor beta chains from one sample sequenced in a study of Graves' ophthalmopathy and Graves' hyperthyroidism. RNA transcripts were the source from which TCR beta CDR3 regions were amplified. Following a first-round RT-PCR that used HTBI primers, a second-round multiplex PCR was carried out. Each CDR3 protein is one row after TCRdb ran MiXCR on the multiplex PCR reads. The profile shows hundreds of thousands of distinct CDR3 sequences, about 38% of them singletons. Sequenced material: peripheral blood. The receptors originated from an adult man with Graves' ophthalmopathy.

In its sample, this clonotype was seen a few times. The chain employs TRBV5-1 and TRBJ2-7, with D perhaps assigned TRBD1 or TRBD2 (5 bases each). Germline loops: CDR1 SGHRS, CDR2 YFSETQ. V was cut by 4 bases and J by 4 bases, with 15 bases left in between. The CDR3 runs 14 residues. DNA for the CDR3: TGCGCCAGCAGCCCGACGGGGCTAGGATACGAGCAGTACTTC. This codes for CASSPTGLGYEQYF. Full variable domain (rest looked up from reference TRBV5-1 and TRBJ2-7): KAGVTQTPRYLIKTRGQQVTLSCSPISGHRSVSWYQQTPGQGLQFLFEYFSETQRNKGNFPGRFSGRQFSNSRSEMNVSTLELGDSALYLCASSPTGLGYEQYFGPGTRLTVT.

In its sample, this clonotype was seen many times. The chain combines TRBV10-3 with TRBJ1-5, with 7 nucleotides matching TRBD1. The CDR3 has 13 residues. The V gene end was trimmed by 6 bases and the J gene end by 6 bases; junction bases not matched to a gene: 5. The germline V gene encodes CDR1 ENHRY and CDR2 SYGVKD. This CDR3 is CAIREGAGQPQHF. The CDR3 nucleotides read TGTGCCATCAGAGAGGGGGCCGGTCAGCCCCAGCATTTT.

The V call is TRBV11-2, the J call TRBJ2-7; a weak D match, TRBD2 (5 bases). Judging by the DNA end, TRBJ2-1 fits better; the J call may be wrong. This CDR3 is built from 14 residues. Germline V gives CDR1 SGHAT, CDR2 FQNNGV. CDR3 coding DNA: TGTGCCAGCAGCTGGACGACAAGCGGCAATGAGCAGTTCTTC. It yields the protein CASSWTTSGNEQFF.

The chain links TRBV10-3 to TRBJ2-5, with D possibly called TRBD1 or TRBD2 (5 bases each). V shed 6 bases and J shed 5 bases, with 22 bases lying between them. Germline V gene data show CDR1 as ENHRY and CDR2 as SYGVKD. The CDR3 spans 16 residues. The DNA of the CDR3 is TGTGCCATCAGAGGACACATGGGGACGACAAGGGAGACCCAGTACTTC. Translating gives CAIRGHMGTTRETQYF.

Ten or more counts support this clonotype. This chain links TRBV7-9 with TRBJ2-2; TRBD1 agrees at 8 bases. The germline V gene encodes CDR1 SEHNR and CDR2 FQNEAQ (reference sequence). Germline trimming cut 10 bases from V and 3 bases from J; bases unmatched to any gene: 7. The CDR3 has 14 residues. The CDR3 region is CAIRGRPDTGELFF. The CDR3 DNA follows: TGTGCCATCAGGGGGCGCCCGGACACCGGGGAGCTGTTTTTT.

The CDR3 DNA sequence: TGTGCCAGCAGCCGCGACAGGGCCTACGAGCATTTT. Amino acid sequence: CASSRDRAYEHF. The rearrangement uses TRBV7-9 and TRBJ1-5; 7 bases align to TRBD1. J gave up 14 bases and V 5 bases, and 9 bases lay outside the gene matches. Germline V CDR1 and CDR2: SEHNR, FQNEAQ (reference sequence). This CDR3 is built from 12 residues.

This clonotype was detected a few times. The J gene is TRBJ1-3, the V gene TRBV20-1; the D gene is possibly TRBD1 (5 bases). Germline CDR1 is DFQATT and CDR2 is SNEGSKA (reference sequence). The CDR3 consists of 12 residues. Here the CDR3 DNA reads TGCCCGGGGGGTGGCTCTGGAAACACCATATATTTT. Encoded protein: CPGGGSGNTIYF.

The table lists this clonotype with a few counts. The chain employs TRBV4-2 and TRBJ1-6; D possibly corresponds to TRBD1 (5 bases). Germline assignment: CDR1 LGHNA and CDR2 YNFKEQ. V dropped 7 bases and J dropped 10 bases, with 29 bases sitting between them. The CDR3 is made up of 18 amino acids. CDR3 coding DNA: TGTGCCAGCAAAACCCAAGCTAACGGCGTCAGGGAAGAATCACCCCTCCACTTT. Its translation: CASKTQANGVREESPLHF.

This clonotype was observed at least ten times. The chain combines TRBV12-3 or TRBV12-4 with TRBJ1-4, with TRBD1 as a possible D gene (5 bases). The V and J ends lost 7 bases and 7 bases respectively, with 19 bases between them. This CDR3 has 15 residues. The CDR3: CASTAGTGGGEKLFF. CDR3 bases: TGTGCCAGCACCGCCGGGACCGGAGGCGGTGAAAAACTGTTTTTT.

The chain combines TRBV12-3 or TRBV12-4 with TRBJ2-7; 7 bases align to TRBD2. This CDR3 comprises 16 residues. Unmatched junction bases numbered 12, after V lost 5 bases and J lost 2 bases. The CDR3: CASSHQPGGRTYEQYF. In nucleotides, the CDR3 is TGTGCCAGCAGTCATCAACCGGGGGGACGTACCTACGAGCAGTACTTC.

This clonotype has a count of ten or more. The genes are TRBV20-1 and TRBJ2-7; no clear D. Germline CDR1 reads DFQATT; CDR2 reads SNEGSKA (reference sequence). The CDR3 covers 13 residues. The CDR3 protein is CSARDWSSYEQYF. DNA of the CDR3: TGCAGCGCCCGTGACTGGAGCTCCTACGAGCAGTACTTC.

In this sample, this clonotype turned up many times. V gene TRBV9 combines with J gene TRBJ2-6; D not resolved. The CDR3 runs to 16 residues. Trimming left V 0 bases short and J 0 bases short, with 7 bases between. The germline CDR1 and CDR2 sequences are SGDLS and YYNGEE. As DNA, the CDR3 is TGTGCCAGCAGCGTAGAGATGTTCTCTGGGGCCAACGTCCTGACTTTC. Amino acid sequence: CASSVEMFSGANVLTF.

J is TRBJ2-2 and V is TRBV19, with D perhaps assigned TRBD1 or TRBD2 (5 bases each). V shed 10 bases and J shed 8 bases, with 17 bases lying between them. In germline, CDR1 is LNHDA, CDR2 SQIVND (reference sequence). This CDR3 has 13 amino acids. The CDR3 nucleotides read TGTGCCATTACCGGGACGGAGTGGGGGGAGCTGTTTTTT. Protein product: CAITGTEWGELFF.

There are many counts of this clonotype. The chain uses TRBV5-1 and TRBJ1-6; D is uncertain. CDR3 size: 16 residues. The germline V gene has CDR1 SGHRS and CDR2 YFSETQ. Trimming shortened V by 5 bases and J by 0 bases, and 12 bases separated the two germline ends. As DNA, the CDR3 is TGCGCCAGCAGTACCCTTCCAAGCTCCTATAATTCACCCCTCCACTTT. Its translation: CASSTLPSSYNSPLHF.

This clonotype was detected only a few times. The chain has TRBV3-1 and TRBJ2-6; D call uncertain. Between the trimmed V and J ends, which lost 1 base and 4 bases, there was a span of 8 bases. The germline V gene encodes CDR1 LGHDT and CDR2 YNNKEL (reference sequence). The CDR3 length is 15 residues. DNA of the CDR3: TGTGCCAGCAGCCAAGGGTATCGGGGGGCCAACGTCCTGACTTTC. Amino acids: CASSQGYRGANVLTF.

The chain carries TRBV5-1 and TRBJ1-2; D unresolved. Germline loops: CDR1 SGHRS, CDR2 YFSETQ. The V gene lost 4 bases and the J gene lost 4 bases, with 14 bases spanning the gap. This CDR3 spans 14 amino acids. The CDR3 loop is CASSKTGEGYGYTF. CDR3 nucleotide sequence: TGCGCCAGCAGCAAGACCGGGGAAGGCTATGGCTACACCTTC.

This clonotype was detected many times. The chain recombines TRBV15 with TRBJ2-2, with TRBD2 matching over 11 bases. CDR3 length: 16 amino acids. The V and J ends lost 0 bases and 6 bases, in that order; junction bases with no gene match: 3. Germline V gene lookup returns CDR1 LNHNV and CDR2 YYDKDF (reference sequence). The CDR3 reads CATSRELAGVAGELFF. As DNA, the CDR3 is TGTGCCACCAGCAGAGAACTAGCGGGAGTCGCCGGGGAGCTGTTTTTT.

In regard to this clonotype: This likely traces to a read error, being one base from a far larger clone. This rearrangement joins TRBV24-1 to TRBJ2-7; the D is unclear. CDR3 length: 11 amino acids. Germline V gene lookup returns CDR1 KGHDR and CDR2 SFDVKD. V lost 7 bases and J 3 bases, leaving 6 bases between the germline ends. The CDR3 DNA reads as TGTGCCACCAGCTTAATCTACGAGCAGTACTTC. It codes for CATSLIYEQYF.

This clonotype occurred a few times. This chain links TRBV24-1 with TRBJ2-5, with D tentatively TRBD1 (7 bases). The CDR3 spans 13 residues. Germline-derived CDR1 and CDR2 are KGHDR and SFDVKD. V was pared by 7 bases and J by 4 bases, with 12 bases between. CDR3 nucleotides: TGTGCCACCAGGGCCCAGGGGGGAGAGACCCAGTACTTC. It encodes CATRAQGGETQYF.

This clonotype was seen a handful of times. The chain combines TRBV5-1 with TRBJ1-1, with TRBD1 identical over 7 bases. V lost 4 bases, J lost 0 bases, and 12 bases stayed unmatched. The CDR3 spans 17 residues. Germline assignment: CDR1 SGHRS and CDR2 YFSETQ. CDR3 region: CASSSGTERKMNTEAFF. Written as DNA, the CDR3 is TGCGCCAGCAGCAGCGGGACAGAACGAAAAATGAACACTGAAGCTTTCTTT.

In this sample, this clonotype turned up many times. CDR3 DNA: TGTGCCAGCAGCTTAACGGATGCAACTAATGAAAAACTGTTTTTT. Translation: CASSLTDATNEKLFF. This rearrangement joins TRBV7-8 to TRBJ1-4; D unclear. V shed 2 bases and J shed 0 bases, with 7 bases lying between them. This CDR3 has 15 amino acids. The germline CDR1 and CDR2 sequences are SGHVS and FQNEAQ.